Listed below are T cell receptor beta chains from one sample, sequenced in a study of human T cells and chemical hapten exposure. Via MiXCR, TCRdb re-called the 5' RACE reads, giving one row per CDR3 protein. Among around 140,000 distinct CDR3 sequences, about 4.3% were seen once, and the ten largest hold roughly 1.4%. The receptors shown here come from a female donor in good health. CDR3s include the opening cysteine and the closing phenylalanine or tryptophan. The order of the fields is clone size, V gene, J gene, D gene, CDR3 length, CDR3 protein, CDR3 DNA. The D gene is left open where the match is weak. The size of a clone is reported for some rows only, either as once, few or many, or as a class for expanded clones.

>many|TRBV7-2|TRBJ2-1|-|16
CASSLAGGPSYNEQFF
TGTGCCAGCAGCTTAGCGGGGGGCCCCTCCTACAATGAGCAGTTCTTC
>many|TRBV5-1|TRBJ2-3|-|15
CASSLLVPDTDTQYF
TGCGCCAGCAGCTTATTGGTCCCAGACACAGATACGCAGTATTTT
>many|TRBV3-1|TRBJ1-1|-|15
CASSQEADRNTEAFF
TGTGCCAGCAGCCAAGAGGCGGACAGGAACACTGAAGCTTTCTTT
>many|TRBV5-1|TRBJ1-5|-|14
CASSLGQLDQPQHF
TGCGCCAGCAGCTTGGGACAGTTAGATCAGCCCCAGCATTTT
>many|TRBV11-2|TRBJ2-5|-|14
CASSLTRVHETQYF
TGTGCCAGCAGCCTAACCAGGGTGCACGAGACCCAGTACTTC
>many|TRBV9|TRBJ1-1|TRBD1|18
CASSSPQGAGSVNTEAFF
TGTGCCAGCTCATCTCCCCAGGGGGCGGGATCGGTGAACACTGAAGCTTTCTTT
>many|TRBV29-1|TRBJ2-7|-|15
CSVRDGKLRAYEQYF
TGCAGCGTGCGGGACGGGAAGCTTAGGGCCTACGAGCAGTACTTC
>few|TRBV6-2/TRBV6-3|TRBJ2-6|-|18
CASSYPGSDGSGANVLTF
TGTGCCAGCAGTTACCCCGGCAGCGATGGGTCTGGGGCCAACGTCCTGACTTTC
>-|TRBV7-9|TRBJ1-5|-|17
CASSSGTGTASNQPQHF
TGTGCCAGCAGCTCAGGGACCGGGACCGCGTCGAATCAGCCCCAGCATTTT
>many|TRBV12-3/TRBV12-4|TRBJ1-5|-|12
CASSQRDQPQHF
TGTGCCAGCAGTCAGCGGGATCAGCCCCAGCATTTT
>many|TRBV28|TRBJ2-5|-|14
CASSQSAAQETQYF
TGTGCCAGCAGTCAGTCGGCAGCCCAAGAGACCCAGTACTTC
>many|TRBV27|TRBJ1-2|-|12
CASRYPRGGYTF
TGTGCCAGCAGATACCCAAGGGGTGGCTACACCTTC
>many|TRBV3-1|TRBJ2-7|-|16
CASSRRSVEGIYEQYF
TGTGCCAGCAGCCGGCGTAGCGTCGAGGGGATATACGAGCAGTACTTC
>many|TRBV2|TRBJ2-3|-|14
CASSGPDSADTQYF
TGTGCCAGCAGTGGACCGGACAGTGCAGATACGCAGTATTTT
>few|TRBV6-1|TRBJ1-5|-|15
CASSEWGYSNQPQHF
TGTGCCAGCAGTGAATGGGGTTATAGCAATCAGCCCCAGCATTTT
>many|TRBV28|TRBJ1-3|-|15
CASSLGGLSGNTIYF
TGTGCCAGCAGTTTGGGGGGGCTATCTGGAAACACCATATATTTT
>many|TRBV5-4|TRBJ1-2|TRBD1|16
CASSGGGQSSSYGYTF
TGTGCCAGCAGCGGGGGGGGACAGTCCTCAAGCTATGGCTACACCTTC
>-|TRBV15|TRBJ1-1|TRBD1|14
CATSRRTGGTEAFF
TGTGCCACCAGCAGAAGGACAGGGGGAACTGAAGCTTTCTTT
>many|TRBV9|TRBJ1-1|-|13
CASSVASNTEAFF
TGTGCCAGCAGCGTAGCGTCCAACACTGAAGCTTTCTTT
>many|TRBV6-1|TRBJ1-5|-|14
CASSEYGGNQPQHF
TGTGCCAGCAGTGAATATGGGGGCAATCAGCCCCAGCATTTT
>many|TRBV5-1|TRBJ1-5|-|15
CASSLGEHSNQPQHF
TGCGCCAGCAGCTTGGGGGAGCATAGCAATCAGCCCCAGCATTTT
>many|TRBV7-2|TRBJ2-1|TRBD2|15
CASSLGLAGGLGKFF
TGTGCCAGCAGCTTGGGACTAGCGGGGGGGTTGGGGAAGTTCTTC
>many|TRBV5-1|TRBJ2-3|TRBD1|15
CASSLLQGAEDTQYF
TGCGCCAGCAGCTTATTACAGGGGGCAGAAGATACGCAGTATTTT
>many|TRBV12-5|TRBJ1-6|-|11
CARRWTEPLHF
TGTGCTAGACGCTGGACGGAACCCCTCCACTTT
>few|TRBV6-6|TRBJ1-6|-|17
CASSHNVEDPCNSPLHF
TGTGCCAGCAGTCATAACGTCGAGGATCCCTGTAATTCACCCCTCCACTTT
>many|TRBV3-1|TRBJ2-5|TRBD2|16
CASSQGDYDFQETQYF
TGTGCCAGCAGCCAAGGGGACTACGATTTCCAAGAGACCCAGTACTTC
>many|TRBV6-5|TRBJ2-7|-|15
CASSRTAGPTYEQYF
TGTGCCAGCAGTAGAACTGCCGGGCCCACCTACGAGCAGTACTTC
>many|TRBV7-9|TRBJ1-5|-|17
CASSPYPQGNSNQPQHF
TGTGCCAGCAGCCCATACCCGCAGGGGAATAGCAATCAGCCCCAGCATTTT
>many|TRBV9|TRBJ1-6|-|15
CASSVVAGGSSPLHF
TGTGCCAGCAGCGTGGTCGCTGGAGGTAGTTCACCCCTCCACTTT